Listed below are T cell receptor beta chains from one sample, sequenced in a study of cytomegalovirus exposure and HLA in healthy donors. Repertoires were generated with immunoSEQ multiplex PCR, while TCRdb's copy carries only in-frame clones and drops some. The sample includes some 180,000 clones, 82% of them seen just once. Sample: PBMCs. The source is a middle-aged man in good health and CMV-seronegative. Each CDR3 is given with its conserved first and last residue. The order of the fields is clone size, D gene, V gene, J gene, CDR3 protein, CDR3 DNA. D genes are given only for firm matches. A clone size is listed for some rows: how often the clone was seen (once, few, many), or a class if it is expanded.

size: NA; D: NA; V: TRBV7-3; J: TRBJ1-2; CDR3: CASSLTVSTGFYGYTF; DNA: TGTGCCAGCAGCTTAACGGTGTCGACAGGCTTCTATGGCTACACCTTC
size: few; D: TRBD1; V: TRBV28; J: TRBJ1-1; CDR3: CASRPRDRMNTEAFF; DNA: TGTGCCAGCAGACCTAGGGACAGGATGAACACTGAAGCTTTCTTT
size: NA; D: TRBD1; V: TRBV7-9; J: TRBJ2-7; CDR3: CASSFDRDRPYEQYF; DNA: TGTGCCAGCAGCTTCGACCGGGACAGACCCTACGAGCAGTACTTC
size: NA; D: TRBD1; V: TRBV15; J: TRBJ1-4; CDR3: CATSRGTGKDEKLFF; DNA: TGTGCCACCAGCAGAGGGACAGGGAAGGATGAAAAACTGTTTTTT
size: NA; D: NA; V: TRBV6-5; J: TRBJ2-1; CDR3: CASSYQGTEQFF; DNA: TGTGCCAGCAGTTACCAGGGAACCGAGCAGTTCTTC
size: NA; D: NA; V: TRBV28; J: TRBJ1-1; CDR3: CASSPGGKKGNTEAFF; DNA: TGTGCCAGCAGTCCCGGGGGGAAGAAAGGGAACACTGAAGCTTTCTTT
size: NA; D: NA; V: TRBV19; J: TRBJ1-1; CDR3: CASSILLRAGAMNTEAFF; DNA: TGTGCCAGTAGTATACTTCTTCGGGCGGGGGCCATGAACACTGAAGCTTTCTTT
size: NA; D: TRBD2; V: TRBV29-1; J: TRBJ2-1; CDR3: CSVARTGGSYNEQFF; DNA: TGCAGCGTTGCCCGTACTGGCGGGAGTTACAATGAGCAGTTCTTC
size: NA; D: NA; V: TRBV14; J: TRBJ2-1; CDR3: CASTLGGGYEQFF; DNA: TGTGCCAGCACCCTCGGGGGAGGCTATGAGCAGTTCTTC
size: NA; D: TRBD1; V: TRBV28; J: TRBJ2-7; CDR3: CAVLGQTGVWYF; DNA: TGTGCCGTATTGGGACAGACAGGGGTATGGTACTTC
size: NA; D: NA; V: TRBV9; J: TRBJ2-1; CDR3: CASSTTQEQFF; DNA: TGTGCCAGCAGCACGACTCAGGAGCAGTTCTTC
size: NA; D: NA; V: TRBV5-4; J: TRBJ2-1; CDR3: CASTRPQGEQFF; DNA: TGTGCCAGCACCCGGCCGCAGGGTGAGCAGTTCTTC
size: NA; D: TRBD2; V: TRBV7-9; J: TRBJ2-3; CDR3: CASSLIAGGRTDTQYF; DNA: TGTGCCAGCAGCTTGATAGCGGGGGGGCGTACAGATACGCAGTATTTT
size: NA; D: NA; V: TRBV4-2; J: TRBJ2-5; CDR3: CASSQVAAGAQETQYF; DNA: TGTGCCAGCAGCCAAGTCGCGGCGGGGGCCCAAGAGACCCAGTACTTC
size: NA; D: NA; V: TRBV4-3; J: TRBJ1-6; CDR3: CASSLGTSENSPLHF; DNA: TGCGCCAGCAGCCTCGGGACTTCGGAAAATTCACCCCTCCACTTT
size: NA; D: NA; V: TRBV27; J: TRBJ2-1; CDR3: CASSLGPTIYNEQFF; DNA: TGTGCCAGCAGTTTAGGGCCGACTATCTACAATGAGCAGTTCTTC
size: once; D: TRBD1; V: TRBV5-4; J: TRBJ1-1; CDR3: CASSDLFRGQRNTEAFF; DNA: TGTGCCAGCAGCGATCTCTTCAGGGGGCAAAGGAACACTGAAGCTTTCTTT
size: NA; D: TRBD2; V: TRBV7-9; J: TRBJ2-7; CDR3: CASSFGGGWEQYF; DNA: TGTGCCAGCAGCTTCGGGGGGGGCTGGGAGCAGTACTTC
size: NA; D: NA; V: TRBV7-8; J: TRBJ2-2; CDR3: CASSSVAGLGGELFF; DNA: TGTGCCAGCAGCTCAGTTGCGGGCCTCGGCGGGGAGCTGTTTTTT
size: NA; D: TRBD1; V: TRBV7-3; J: TRBJ2-4; CDR3: CASSWDRENIQYF; DNA: TGTGCCAGCAGCTGGGACAGGGAAAACATTCAGTACTTC
size: NA; D: TRBD1; V: TRBV19; J: TRBJ2-1; CDR3: CASSIIQGATYNEQFF; DNA: TGTGCCAGTAGTATCATTCAGGGGGCGACCTACAATGAGCAGTTCTTC
size: NA; D: TRBD1; V: TRBV28; J: TRBJ1-2; CDR3: CASSLSQGGYGYTF; DNA: TGTGCCAGCAGTTTATCTCAGGGGGGCTATGGCTACACCTTC
size: few; D: TRBD2; V: TRBV4-3; J: TRBJ2-1; CDR3: CASSPTSGRPTSYNEQFF; DNA: TGCGCCAGCAGCCCGACTAGCGGGAGGCCAACTTCCTACAATGAGCAGTTCTTC
size: NA; D: NA; V: TRBV28; J: TRBJ1-6; CDR3: CASSFSGGGYSPLHF; DNA: TGTGCCAGCAGTTTTTCCGGGGGAGGTTATTCACCCCTCCACTTT
size: once; D: TRBD1; V: TRBV28; J: TRBJ2-7; CDR3: CASTLFPGQPYEQYF; DNA: TGTGCCAGCACCCTTTTCCCGGGACAGCCCTACGAGCAGTACTTC
size: NA; D: NA; V: TRBV28; J: TRBJ1-1; CDR3: CASNVIPAMNTEAFF; DNA: TGTGCCAGCAACGTAATACCAGCGATGAACACTGAAGCTTTCTTT
size: NA; D: NA; V: TRBV28; J: TRBJ2-3; CDR3: CASSFRRGADTQYF; DNA: TGTGCCAGCAGTTTCCGGAGGGGTGCAGATACGCAGTATTTT
size: NA; D: NA; V: TRBV2; J: TRBJ2-3; CDR3: CASRNRDVPTDTQYF; DNA: TGTGCCAGCCGGAACAGGGACGTACCCACAGATACGCAGTATTTT
size: NA; D: NA; V: TRBV19; J: TRBJ2-1; CDR3: CASSPTSRDRGANEQFF; DNA: TGTGCCAGTAGTCCCACAAGCCGGGACCGGGGGGCCAATGAGCAGTTCTTC
size: NA; D: NA; V: TRBV7-2; J: TRBJ2-7; CDR3: CASSYTEGGEQYF; DNA: TGTGCCAGCAGCTATACGGAAGGGGGAGAGCAGTACTTC
size: NA; D: NA; V: TRBV4-1; J: TRBJ2-7; CDR3: CASSHLQGWSEQYF; DNA: TGCGCCAGCAGCCACCTACAGGGTTGGAGCGAGCAGTACTTC
size: once; D: NA; V: TRBV13; J: TRBJ1-5; CDR3: CASSLRGRGGGNQPQHF; DNA: TGTGCCAGCAGCTTAAGGGGCAGGGGAGGGGGCAATCAGCCCCAGCATTTT
size: NA; D: NA; V: TRBV5-1; J: TRBJ2-7; CDR3: CASSVYRGGTYEQYF; DNA: TGCGCCAGCAGCGTATACAGGGGGGGGACCTACGAGCAGTACTTC
size: few; D: TRBD2; V: TRBV5-5; J: TRBJ2-3; CDR3: CASMFLAGDLTDTQYF; DNA: TGTGCCAGCATGTTTCTAGCGGGGGATCTCACAGATACGCAGTATTTT
size: NA; D: TRBD2; V: TRBV7-2; J: TRBJ2-3; CDR3: CASSPGLGVDTQYF; DNA: TGTGCCAGCAGCCCCGGACTAGGGGTAGATACGCAGTATTTT
size: NA; D: TRBD2; V: TRBV4-2; J: TRBJ2-1; CDR3: CASSRGTSGGNEQFF; DNA: TGTGCCAGCAGCCGAGGGACTAGCGGGGGCAATGAGCAGTTCTTC
size: NA; D: NA; V: TRBV30; J: TRBJ1-5; CDR3: CAWSSLYSNQPQHF; DNA: TGTGCCTGGAGCTCCCTTTATAGCAATCAGCCCCAGCATTTT